Detailed here is one TCR beta chain. Its antigen is not known. This entry is derived from a study of shared clonotypes between healthy human individuals. CD8 cells regarded as naive lacked CD45RO, were positively chosen for CCR7, and omitted terminally differentiated effector memory CD45RA+ cells. Every donor, a Caucasian adult, lived in Nashville, Tennessee. Study findings and constraints: Although depth was large, rarefaction showed that sequencing of the sorted subsets was incomplete. Generation probabilities were higher for clonotypes shared across all four sorted-subset donors than for unshared ones.

Here immunoSEQ multiplex PCR was the method, and the copy in TCRdb shows in-frame clones only, minus some. Of about 2.1 million clones in the sample, over 85% are singletons; the top ten hold approximately 1.7%. The CDR3 is made up of 19 amino acids. After removal of 3 bases from V and 5 bases from J, the junction contained 21 bases not matched to a gene. CDR1 is LNHDA, CDR2 SQIVND, per germline (reference sequence). The origin of this receptor is a man younger than 30 in good health. Some clones in this sample may be carry-over from other donors' samples. The V gene is TRBV19, the J gene TRBJ1-1; 7 bases line up with TRBD1. Sequencing was carried out using naive CD8+ T cells from PBMCs. CDR3 sequence (DNA): TGTGCCAGTAGTATCATTTTCCGGACGGGACAGAAAAGAACAACTGAAGCTTTCTTT. It is translated as CASSIIFRTGQKRTTEAFF.